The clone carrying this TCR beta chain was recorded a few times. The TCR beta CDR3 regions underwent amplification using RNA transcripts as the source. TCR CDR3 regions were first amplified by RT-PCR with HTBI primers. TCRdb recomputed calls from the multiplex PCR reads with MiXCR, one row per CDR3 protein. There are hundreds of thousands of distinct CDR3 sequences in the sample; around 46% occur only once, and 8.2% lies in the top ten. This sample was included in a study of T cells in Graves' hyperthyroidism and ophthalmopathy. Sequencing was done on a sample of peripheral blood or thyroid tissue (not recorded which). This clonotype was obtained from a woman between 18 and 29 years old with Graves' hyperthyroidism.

CDR3 sequence (DNA): TGCGCCAGCAGCTTTACGACCGGGGAGCTGTTTTTT. As protein: CASSFTTGELFF. V gene TRBV5-1 combines with J gene TRBJ2-2; D is undetermined. The germline gives CDR1 SGHRS, CDR2 YFSETQ. The CDR3 is 12 residues long. V lost 2 bases, J lost 5 bases, and 4 bases lay in between.